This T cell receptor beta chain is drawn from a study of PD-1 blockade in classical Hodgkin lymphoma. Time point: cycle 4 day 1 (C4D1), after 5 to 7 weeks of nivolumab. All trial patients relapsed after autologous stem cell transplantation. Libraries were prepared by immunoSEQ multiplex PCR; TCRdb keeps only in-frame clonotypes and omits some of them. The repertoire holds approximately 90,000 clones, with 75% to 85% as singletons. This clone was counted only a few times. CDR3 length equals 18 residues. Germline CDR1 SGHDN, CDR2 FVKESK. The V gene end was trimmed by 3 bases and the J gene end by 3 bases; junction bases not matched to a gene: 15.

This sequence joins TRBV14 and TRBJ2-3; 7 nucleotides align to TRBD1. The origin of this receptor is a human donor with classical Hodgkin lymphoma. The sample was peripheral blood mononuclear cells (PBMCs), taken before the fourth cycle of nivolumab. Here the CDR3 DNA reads TGTGCCAGCAGCCACCCGGGACAGACAACCCCGGAAACAGATACGCAGTATTTT. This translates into CASSHPGQTTPETDTQYF.